These 26 T cell receptor beta chains were sequenced from one sample in a study of T cells in Graves' hyperthyroidism and ophthalmopathy. The CDR3 regions of TCR beta were amplified from RNA transcripts. The TCR CDR3 first-round RT-PCR relied on the HTBI primer set. TCRdb reanalysed the multiplex PCR reads using MiXCR and keeps one entry per CDR3 protein. This sample has fewer than 650,000 distinct CDR3 sequences, with roughly 14% found just once. Material: blood. The receptors derive from a woman aged 25 to 39 with Graves' hyperthyroidism that later progressed to Graves' ophthalmopathy.

This clonotype was seen repeatedly, ten times or more. The chain couples TRBV27 to TRBJ2-1; 10 bases line up with TRBD2. Germline V CDR1 and CDR2: MNHEY, SMNVEV (reference sequence). The CDR3 has 18 residues. Trimming removed 5 bases from V and 3 bases from J; junction bases left unmatched: 13. The DNA for the CDR3 is TGTGCCAGCAGTCACGACAGATCTAGCGGGAGAATCTACAATGAGCAGTTCTTC. This codes for CASSHDRSSGRIYNEQFF.

Only a few counts were recorded for this clonotype. V usage is TRBV20-1 and J usage is TRBJ2-2; the match to TRBD1 covers 11 bases. CDR1 is DFQATT and CDR2 is SNEGSKA in the germline V gene (reference sequence). This CDR3 comprises 14 residues. V shed 7 bases, J shed 4 bases, and the junction held 5 bases outside the gene matches. The CDR3 spells CSVGTGGRTGELFF. As DNA, the CDR3 is TGCAGTGTTGGGACAGGGGGACGCACCGGGGAGCTGTTTTTT.

Many counts were recorded for this clonotype. The rearrangement joins TRBV6-2 or TRBV6-3 to TRBJ2-3; D uncertain. This CDR3 has 15 residues. Germline-derived CDR1 and CDR2 are MNHEY and SVGEGT. V was pared by 2 bases and J by 5 bases, with 14 bases between. CDR3 in amino acids: CASSYSGRPGDTQYF. DNA of the CDR3: TGTGCCAGCAGTTACAGTGGCCGGCCGGGAGATACGCAGTATTTT.

In its sample, this clonotype was seen many times. The rearrangement links TRBV10-3 to TRBJ2-5; D tentatively reads TRBD1 or TRBD2 (7 bases each). Trimming left V 6 bases short and J 2 bases short, with 13 bases between. This CDR3 is built from 14 residues. Germline values: CDR1 ENHRY, CDR2 SYGVKD. DNA for the CDR3: TGTGCCATCAGCAGGGAGGGGGCACAAGAGACCCAGTACTTC. The encoded protein is CAISREGAQETQYF.

This clonotype occurred many times. The J gene is TRBJ2-5, the V gene TRBV24-1, with D maybe TRBD1 (7 bases). The CDR3 sequence is 18 residues long. Looked up from germline, CDR1 is KGHDR and CDR2 is SFDVKD. Between the trimmed V and J ends, which lost 4 bases and 5 bases, there was a span of 25 bases. This CDR3 is CATSDSSTGEEVRETQYF. The CDR3, as DNA: TGTGCCACCAGTGACTCAAGCACAGGGGAGGAGGTTCGGGAGACCCAGTACTTC.

CDR3 in amino acids: CSVILQTGGGYEQYF. The CDR3 region has the DNA TGCAGCGTTATCCTCCAAACAGGGGGCGGCTACGAGCAGTACTTC. The chain recombines TRBV29-1 with TRBJ2-7, with TRBD1 matching 9 bases. Trimming took 5 bases from V and 3 from J; bases not matched to a gene: 11. Germline values: CDR1 SQVTM, CDR2 ANQGSEA. This CDR3 has 15 residues.

Ten or more counts support this clonotype. This chain uses TRBV6-1 with TRBJ1-2, with D possibly TRBD1 on 6 matching bases. CDR1 is MNHNS and CDR2 is SASEGT in the germline V gene. Trimming cost V 4 bases and J 2 bases, with 14 bases left between them. The CDR3 loop spans 15 amino acids. CDR3 bases: TGTGCCAGCAGTGGTTTCAGGGACATAAACTATGGCTACACCTTC. Protein product: CASSGFRDINYGYTF.

The chain couples TRBV25-1 to TRBJ1-1; D gene uncertain. CDR3 length: 14 residues. V was trimmed by 4 bases and J by 4 bases, leaving 13 bases between them. Germline V CDR1 and CDR2: MGHDK, SYGVNS. The CDR3 DNA sequence: TGTGCCAGCAGTGTCAGTTGGTCTTCCACTGAAGCTTTCTTT. Protein product: CASSVSWSSTEAFF.

This clonotype occurred a few times. The CDR3 protein is CASRPGTLNQPQHF. In nucleotides, the CDR3 is TGTGCCAGCAGACCCGGGACCCTTAATCAGCCCCAGCATTTT. The chain recombines TRBV27 with TRBJ1-5, with a tentative D call TRBD1 (5 bases). The CDR3 sequence is 14 residues long. The germline V and J ends were trimmed by 6 bases and 4 bases, with 13 bases remaining between them. Germline CDR1 MNHEY, CDR2 SMNVEV (reference sequence).

This clonotype was recorded at least ten times. The chain employs TRBV12-3 or TRBV12-4 and TRBJ2-2, with no clear D. Trimming took off 2 bases at V and 6 bases at J, with 16 bases between the two ends. This CDR3 has 16 residues. The CDR3 region is CASSLSRQSRPGELFF. CDR3 in DNA: TGTGCCAGCAGTTTATCTAGACAATCACGCCCCGGGGAGCTGTTTTTT.

This clonotype has a handful of counts. The V and J genes are TRBV19 and TRBJ2-7; D is possibly TRBD1 (5 bases). This CDR3 has 13 amino acids. Trimming shortened V by 4 bases and J by 4 bases, and 11 bases separated the two germline ends. The germline V gene has CDR1 LNHDA and CDR2 SQIVND (reference sequence). CDR3 sequence (DNA): TGTGCCAGTAGTACAGGGCCCGTTTACGAGCAGTACTTC. Translation gives CASSTGPVYEQYF. Full variable domain (missing parts from reference TRBV19 and TRBJ2-7): DGGITQSPKYLFRKEGQNVTLSCEQNLNHDAMYWYRQDPGQGLRLIYYSQIVNDFQKGDIAEGYSVSREKKESFPLTVTSAQKNPTAFYLCASSTGPVYEQYFGPGTRLTVT.

This clonotype was observed a handful of times. The junction departs from germline at one end; a sequencing error may be responsible. This chain connects TRBV9 to TRBJ2-7; no clear D. The CDR3 loop spans 14 amino acids. CDR1 and CDR2 from the germline V gene are SGDLS and YYNGEE. CDR3 DNA: TGTGCCAGCAACGTAGATAGTAGCTCCTACGAGCAGTACTTC. The encoded protein is CASNVDSSSYEQYF.

For the CDR3, the DNA is TGTGCTAGTGGTTTGACTTATACGCAGTATTTT. This encodes CASGLTYTQYF. This chain joins TRBV12-5 and TRBJ2-3; D not resolved. V gave up 2 bases and J gave up 7 bases, with 4 bases separating them. The CDR3 consists of 11 residues. From germline, CDR1 is LGHNT and CDR2 FRNRAP.

This chain joins TRBV18 and TRBJ2-7; the D gene is possibly TRBD1 (6 bases). The CDR3 is 13 residues long. V shed 6 bases and J shed 4 bases, with 13 bases lying between them. The germline V gene has CDR1 KGHSH and CDR2 LQKENI. The CDR3 DNA reads as TGTGCCAGCTCCCAAGACAGGCAATACGAGCAGTACTTC. Translation gives CASSQDRQYEQYF.

This clonotype was picked up many times. The chain is built from TRBV28 and TRBJ2-3; weak D call: TRBD2 (5 bases). V lost 1 base to trimming and J lost 2 bases, with 7 bases between them. The CDR3 spans 14 residues. The germline V gene has CDR1 MDHEN and CDR2 SYDVKM. The CDR3 DNA follows: TGTGCCAGCAGTTTATACGGGAACACAGATACGCAGTATTTT. This codes for CASSLYGNTDTQYF.

The chain carries TRBV5-6 and TRBJ1-6, with TRBD1 matching 7 bases. This CDR3 has 15 amino acids. Germline CDR1 reads SGHDT; CDR2 reads YYEEEE. Losses at the gene ends were 1 base for V and 7 bases for J; bases not matched to a gene: 5. The CDR3 DNA reads as TGTGCCAGCAGCTTGAAATGGGACAGCAATTCACCCCTCCACTTT. Residues: CASSLKWDSNSPLHF.

The chain couples TRBV15 to TRBJ2-1; no clear D. CDR3 size: 17 residues. CDR1 is LNHNV, CDR2 YYDKDF, per germline (reference sequence). The V end lost 0 bases, the J end lost 10 bases, and 22 bases lay between the germline ends. The CDR3 region has the DNA TGTGCCACCAGCAGAGACCTCCTCGATAATAGCCCGAGAGAGCAGTTCTTC. Its translation is CATSRDLLDNSPREQFF. Using reference TRBV15 and TRBJ2-1 for the parts outside the CDR3, the full variable domain is DAMVIQNPRYQVTQFGKPVTLSCSQTLNHNVMYWYQQKSSQAPKLLFHYYDKDFNNEADTPDNFQSRRPNTSFCFLDIRSPGLGDTAMYLCATSRDLLDNSPREQFFGPGTRLTVL.

This clonotype came up a few times. A junction boundary mismatches the germline segment, possibly from a read error. This rearrangement joins TRBV28 to TRBJ2-2; possibly TRBD1 or TRBD2 for D (5 bases each). Germline CDR1 is MDHEN and CDR2 is SYDVKM. This CDR3 spans 14 amino acids. In nucleotides, the CDR3 is TGTGCCAGCAGAGGGACGGGGAAGACCGGGGAGCTGTCTTTT. Translating it yields CASRGTGKTGELSF.

This clonotype came up many times. The CDR3 is CSAHATEEETQYF. CDR3 DNA: TGCAGCGCCCACGCGACAGAAGAAGAGACCCAGTACTTC. The J gene is TRBJ2-5, the V gene TRBV29-1; D may be TRBD1 (5 bases). V gave up 7 bases and J gave up 3 bases, with 15 bases separating them. This CDR3 is built from 13 residues. Germline V lookup: CDR1 SQVTM, CDR2 ANQGSEA.

In this sample, this clonotype turned up a few times. The chain has TRBV3-1 and TRBJ2-1, with 9 bases aligning to TRBD2. This CDR3 has 16 amino acids. Germline V gene data show CDR1 as LGHDT and CDR2 as YNNKEL (reference sequence). The CDR3 region has the DNA TGTACGTCGACCGGGGCGGGAGGGGCGTCCTACAATGAGCAGTTCTTC. Its protein product is CTSTGAGGASYNEQFF.

This chain links TRBV6-5 with TRBJ2-7; 12 bases are a match to TRBD1. Losses at the gene ends were 0 bases for V and 6 bases for J; bases not matched to a gene: 3. The germline V gene has CDR1 MNHEY and CDR2 SVGAGI. The CDR3 is made up of 15 amino acids. The CDR3 reads CASSYSRDRGPEQYF. In DNA form, the CDR3 reads TGTGCCAGCAGTTACTCCCGGGACAGGGGGCCCGAGCAGTACTTC.

The chain uses TRBV19 and TRBJ2-3, with D unclear. The CDR3 contains 16 residues. Between the trimmed V and J ends, which lost 2 bases and 2 bases, there was a span of 14 bases. The germline V gene has CDR1 LNHDA and CDR2 SQIVND (reference sequence). The CDR3 loop is CASSITQTVPTDTQYF. The CDR3 bases are TGTGCCAGTAGTATAACACAGACCGTACCCACAGATACGCAGTATTTT.

This clonotype was counted ten times or more. The gene calls are TRBV19 and TRBJ1-3; 8 bases line up with TRBD1. The V and J ends lost 7 bases and 5 bases, in that order; junction bases with no gene match: 7. CDR3 size: 14 residues. Germline values: CDR1 LNHDA, CDR2 SQIVND (reference sequence). CDR3 in amino acids: CASTDGQGRNTIYF. The DNA of the CDR3 is TGTGCCAGTACCGACGGACAGGGTAGAAACACCATATATTTT.

This clonotype was picked up many times. V gene TRBV11-3 combines with J gene TRBJ1-1; D not certain. The germline CDR1 and CDR2 sequences are SGHNT and YENEEA. The CDR3 contains 17 residues. The V gene lost 6 bases and the J gene lost 3 bases, with 23 bases spanning the gap. CDR3: CASSSFWSPNGDTEAFF. The CDR3 DNA is TGTGCCAGCAGTTCGTTTTGGTCTCCCAATGGGGACACTGAAGCTTTCTTT.

This clonotype turned up a few times. The chain joins TRBV12-3 or TRBV12-4 to TRBJ2-5, with TRBD2 matching 10 bases. The CDR3 extends over 18 amino acids. Losses at the gene ends were 6 bases for V and 0 bases for J; bases not matched to a gene: 13. CDR3 residues: CASSFPRSTSGYQETQYF. As DNA, the CDR3 is TGTGCCAGCAGCTTCCCGCGATCGACTAGCGGGTACCAAGAGACCCAGTACTTC.

In its sample, this clonotype was seen many times. The rearrangement links TRBV27 to TRBJ1-6; TRBD1 might be the D (6 bases). This CDR3 contains 16 residues. CDR1 and CDR2 from the germline V gene are MNHEY and SMNVEV (reference sequence). Trimming cost V 4 bases and J 9 bases, with 19 bases left between them. Here the CDR3 reads CASSSNRAKRGSPLHF. The CDR3 DNA is TGTGCCAGCAGTTCAAACAGGGCAAAAAGGGGTTCACCCCTCCACTTT.